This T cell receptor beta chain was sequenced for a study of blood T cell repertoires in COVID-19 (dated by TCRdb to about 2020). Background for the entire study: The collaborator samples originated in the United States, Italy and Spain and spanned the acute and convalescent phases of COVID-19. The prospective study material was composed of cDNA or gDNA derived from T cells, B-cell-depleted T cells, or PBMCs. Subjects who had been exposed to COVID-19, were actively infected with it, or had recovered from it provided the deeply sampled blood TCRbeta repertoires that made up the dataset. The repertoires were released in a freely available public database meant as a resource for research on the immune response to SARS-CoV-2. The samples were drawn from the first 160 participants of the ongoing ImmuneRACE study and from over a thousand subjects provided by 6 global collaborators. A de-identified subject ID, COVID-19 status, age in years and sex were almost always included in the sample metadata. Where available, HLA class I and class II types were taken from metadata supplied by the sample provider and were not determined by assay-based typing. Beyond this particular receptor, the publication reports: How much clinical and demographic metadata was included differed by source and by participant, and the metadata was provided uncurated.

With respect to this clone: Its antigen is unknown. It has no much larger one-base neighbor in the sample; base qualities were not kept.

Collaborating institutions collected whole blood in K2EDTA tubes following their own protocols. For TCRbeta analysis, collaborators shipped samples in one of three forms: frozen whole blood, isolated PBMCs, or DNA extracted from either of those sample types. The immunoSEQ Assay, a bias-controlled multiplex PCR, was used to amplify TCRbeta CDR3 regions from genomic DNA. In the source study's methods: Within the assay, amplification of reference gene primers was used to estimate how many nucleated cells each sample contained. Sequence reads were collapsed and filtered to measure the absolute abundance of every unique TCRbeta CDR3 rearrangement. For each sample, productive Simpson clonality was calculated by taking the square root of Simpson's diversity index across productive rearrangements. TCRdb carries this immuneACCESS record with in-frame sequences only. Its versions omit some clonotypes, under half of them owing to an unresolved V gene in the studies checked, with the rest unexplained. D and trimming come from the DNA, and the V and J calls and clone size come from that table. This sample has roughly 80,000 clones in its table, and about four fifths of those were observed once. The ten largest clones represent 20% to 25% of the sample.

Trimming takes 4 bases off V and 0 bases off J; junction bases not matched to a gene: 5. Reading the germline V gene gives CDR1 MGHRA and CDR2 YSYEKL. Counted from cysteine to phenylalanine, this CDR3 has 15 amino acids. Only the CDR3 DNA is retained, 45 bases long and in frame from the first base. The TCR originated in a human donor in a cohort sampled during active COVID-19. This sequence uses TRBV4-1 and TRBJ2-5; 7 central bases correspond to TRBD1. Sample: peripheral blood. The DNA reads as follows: TGCGCCAGCAGCCGAAGACAGGGTTACCAAGAGACCCAGTACTTC. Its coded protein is CASSRRQGYQETQYF.